A single sample gave rise to the 6 T cell receptor beta chains below, sequenced in a study of shared clonotypes between healthy human individuals. Assay used: immunoSEQ multiplex PCR; TCRdb lists only in-frame clones, some missing. The table records around 2.3 million clones, nearly 97% of them present only once. Sequencing was done on a sample of naive CD4+ T cells sorted from blood. Subset: CD45RA+ positively selected. These TCRs come from a man in his late teens or twenties in good health.

The rearrangement joins TRBV30 to TRBJ2-7; weak D call: TRBD1 (6 bases). The length of the CDR3 is 13 residues. The V end was cut by 0 bases, the J end by 6 bases, with 12 bases between. The germline CDR1 and CDR2 sequences are GTSNPN and SVGIG (reference sequence). CDR3 residues: CAWSVPGAREQYF. For the CDR3, the DNA is TGTGCCTGGAGTGTTCCAGGGGCGCGCGAGCAGTACTTC.

The chain recombines TRBV6-5 with TRBJ1-2, with 8 bases that match TRBD1. Germline V gene lookup returns CDR1 MNHEY and CDR2 SVGAGI. V gave up 7 bases and J gave up 8 bases; unmatched junction bases: 15. The CDR3 contains 15 residues. CDR3 DNA: TGTGCCAGCAAGACAGGACAGGGCCCCCAGGGGGGCTACACCTTC. This translates into CASKTGQGPQGGYTF.

The V gene is TRBV5-1, the J gene TRBJ1-1; a possible D gene is TRBD1 (5 bases). Germline V gene data show CDR1 as SGHRS and CDR2 as YFSETQ. V was clipped by 4 bases and J by 1 base, with 29 bases between them. The CDR3 totals 20 residues. The CDR3 nucleotides are TGCGCCAGCAGCGCACTCGGCGTTCCGGGACGGGGCTTAGGGAACACTGAAGCTTTCTTT. Amino acid sequence: CASSALGVPGRGLGNTEAFF.

The genes are TRBV5-1 and TRBJ2-1; perhaps TRBD2 as D (6 bases). Germline CDR1 is SGHRS and CDR2 is YFSETQ. The CDR3 length is 15 residues. V was clipped by 4 bases and J by 0 bases, with 11 bases between them. The CDR3 region is CASSPGLSSYNEQFF. The CDR3 DNA follows: TGCGCCAGCAGCCCGGGACTTAGCTCCTACAATGAGCAGTTCTTC. The full variable domain, its missing parts supplied by reference TRBV5-1 and TRBJ2-1, is KAGVTQTPRYLIKTRGQQVTLSCSPISGHRSVSWYQQTPGQGLQFLFEYFSETQRNKGNFPGRFSGRQFSNSRSEMNVSTLELGDSALYLCASSPGLSSYNEQFFGPGTRLTVL.

This sequence joins TRBV2 and TRBJ2-3; D is ambiguous. Deletions cut 6 bases from V and 1 base from J, with 14 bases between. Germline values: CDR1 SNHLY, CDR2 FYNNEI. The CDR3 is 15 residues long. The CDR3 bases are TGTGCCAGCAGATGGGCTGGGGTTGGCACAGATACGCAGTATTTT. It codes for CASRWAGVGTDTQYF.

The chain has TRBV5-6 and TRBJ1-2; D is possibly TRBD1 (5 bases). V was pared by 1 base and J by 4 bases, with 8 bases between. The CDR3 covers 13 residues. Looked up from germline, CDR1 is SGHDT and CDR2 is YYEEEE. The CDR3 reads CASSLQGSYGYTF. The CDR3 region has the DNA TGTGCCAGCAGCTTGCAGGGTAGCTATGGCTACACCTTC.